These 17 T cell receptor beta chains came from one sample sequenced in a study of T-cell reconstitution after alpha-beta-depleted transplantation in children. Molecular barcoding with unique molecular identifiers was used for the TCRbeta library. Each CDR3 protein is one row after TCRdb ran MiXCR on the PCR reads. The sample shows just under 250,000 distinct CDR3 sequences, roughly 26% of them seen only once. The sequences come from PBMCs, collected before TCRalphabeta/CD19-depleted stem cell transplant. The receptors were sampled from a girl aged 2 to 10 with Fanconi anemia, due to receive a stem cell transplant.

This clonotype was seen ten or more times. The chain uses TRBV10-3 and TRBJ2-1; D ambiguous. CDR3 size: 20 residues. V was trimmed by 4 bases and J by 2 bases, leaving 27 bases between them. Germline lookup yields CDR1 ENHRY and CDR2 SYGVKD. CDR3 sequence (DNA): TGTGCCATCAGTGCTCAGTTGGCGGATCCGACCATTACAGCCTACAATGAGCAGTTCTTC. Amino acid sequence: CAISAQLADPTITAYNEQFF.

The chain links TRBV6-4 to TRBJ2-7, with 7 bases matching TRBD2. The V segment lost 8 bases and the J segment 0 bases; nucleotides outside the gene matches: 10. The CDR3 consists of 15 residues. The V gene's germline CDR1 is MRHNA and CDR2 SNTAGT. The CDR3 bases are TGTGCCAGCGGCTTTACTAGCGATCCCTCCTACGAGCAGTACTTC. Amino acids: CASGFTSDPSYEQYF.

This clonotype occurred a few times. V is TRBV5-5 and J is TRBJ2-3; 7 nucleotides agree with TRBD2. Germline values: CDR1 SGHKS, CDR2 YYEKEE (reference sequence). The V segment lost 0 bases and the J segment 6 bases; nucleotides outside the gene matches: 4. The CDR3 covers 14 residues. The CDR3 protein is CASSLGEGWDTQYF. The CDR3 DNA reads as TGTGCCAGCAGCTTGGGGGAGGGGTGGGATACGCAGTATTTT.

This clonotype was counted between two and nine times. The chain combines TRBV28 with TRBJ2-3; 10 nucleotides match TRBD2. This CDR3 contains 17 residues. The junction had 11 bases not matched to a gene; V was cut back by 2 bases and J by 6 bases. The germline V gene encodes CDR1 MDHEN and CDR2 SYDVKM. CDR3 amino acids: CASSLRSGGGLGDTQYF. The CDR3 nucleotides are TGTGCCAGCAGTTTAAGGAGCGGGGGGGGCCTTGGGGATACGCAGTATTTT.

CDR3 sequence (DNA): TGTGCCAGCAGCCCCGGGACTACCGAAGAGACCCAGTACTTC. This codes for CASSPGTTEETQYF. The rearrangement joins TRBV6-1 to TRBJ2-5; TRBD2 matches 7 bases. CDR1 is MNHNS, CDR2 SASEGT, per germline. The V gene end was trimmed by 6 bases and the J gene end by 3 bases; junction bases not matched to a gene: 7. This CDR3 has 14 amino acids.

This clonotype has a count of ten or more. This chain uses TRBV20-1 with TRBJ2-1; D gene ambiguous. This CDR3 is 15 amino acids long. The ends were cut back, 3 bases at V and 6 bases at J, with 18 bases in the middle. The germline V gene has CDR1 DFQATT and CDR2 SNEGSKA (reference sequence). CDR3 protein: CSASSIPRRANEQFF. The CDR3 DNA sequence: TGCAGTGCTAGTTCTATTCCGAGACGGGCCAATGAGCAGTTCTTC.

In this sample, this clonotype turned up many times. V and J are TRBV29-1 and TRBJ2-2; D uncertain. Germline CDR1 reads SQVTM; CDR2 reads ANQGSEA. This CDR3 contains 12 residues. V was pared by 7 bases and J by 6 bases, with 12 bases between. The CDR3 sequence: CSASLSPGELFF. The CDR3 DNA is TGCAGCGCTTCTTTATCCCCCGGGGAGCTGTTTTTT.

The sample holds many counts of this clonotype. The CDR3 reads CASSYDTGELFF. CDR3 coding DNA: TGTGCCAGCAGTTACGACACCGGGGAGCTGTTTTTT. The chain carries TRBV6-6 and TRBJ2-2; D not certain. Germline CDR1 reads MNHNY; CDR2 reads SVGAGI (reference sequence). V dropped 2 bases and J dropped 3 bases, with 1 base sitting between them. The CDR3 loop spans 12 amino acids.

J is TRBJ2-7 and V is TRBV29-1, with D unclear. Trimming cost V 4 bases and J 2 bases, with 15 bases left between them. The V gene's germline CDR1 is SQVTM and CDR2 ANQGSEA. CDR3 length: 14 residues. This CDR3 is CSVVPQASAYEQYF. Written as DNA, the CDR3 is TGCAGCGTTGTTCCGCAGGCGTCCGCCTACGAGCAGTACTTC.

This clonotype was seen more than once but under ten times. In nucleotides, the CDR3 is TGTGCCTGGCGGAATAAGGGGAATCAGCCCCAGCATTTT. Its translation is CAWRNKGNQPQHF. The chain carries TRBV30 and TRBJ1-5; D might be TRBD1 (5 bases). The germline V gene has CDR1 GTSNPN and CDR2 SVGIG (reference sequence). V was shortened by 5 bases and J by 4 bases, with 12 bases between the two germline ends. There are 13 residues in the CDR3.

Only a few counts were recorded for this clonotype. The rearrangement uses TRBV12-3 or TRBV12-4 and TRBJ2-1; 16 bases match TRBD2. The junction had 13 bases not matched to a gene; V was cut back by 4 bases and J by 7 bases. This CDR3 spans 19 amino acids. CDR3 amino acids: CASSSLGGTSGRAKNEQFF. Written as DNA, the CDR3 is TGTGCCAGCAGTTCCCTTGGGGGGACTAGCGGGAGGGCCAAGAATGAGCAGTTCTTC.

This clonotype was seen ten or more times. V is TRBV7-9 and J is TRBJ2-7; D is unclear. Trimming removed 1 base at V and 6 bases at J, with 10 bases between. CDR3 size: 13 residues. CDR1 is SEHNR, CDR2 FQNEAQ, per germline (reference sequence). The chain's CDR3 is CASSLVESGEQYF. DNA of the CDR3: TGTGCCAGCAGCTTAGTCGAGTCAGGCGAGCAGTACTTC.

In this sample, this clonotype turned up many times. This chain joins TRBV10-1 and TRBJ2-2, with 7 bases that match TRBD2. Trimming removed 7 bases from V and 4 bases from J; junction bases left unmatched: 12. Germline CDR1 WNHNN, CDR2 SYGVQD (reference sequence). The length of the CDR3 is 16 residues. The CDR3: CASTRKRDGATGELFF. For the CDR3, the DNA is TGCGCCAGCACCCGTAAGCGGGATGGAGCCACCGGGGAGCTGTTTTTT.

The rearrangement links TRBV20-1 to TRBJ2-1, with 8 nucleotides matching TRBD1. The CDR3 loop spans 15 amino acids. In germline, CDR1 is DFQATT, CDR2 SNEGSKA (reference sequence). V lost 3 bases, J lost 3 bases, and 7 bases stayed unmatched. The CDR3 loop reads CSASSWDRFYNEQFF. The CDR3 nucleotides are TGCAGTGCTAGTTCCTGGGACAGGTTCTACAATGAGCAGTTCTTC.

The V gene is TRBV5-1, the J gene TRBJ2-7; the match to TRBD1 covers 9 bases. The CDR3 has 14 amino acids. The germline V gene encodes CDR1 SGHRS and CDR2 YFSETQ. The J segment lost 4 bases and the V segment lost 4 bases, leaving 6 bases of the junction unmatched. CDR3 sequence reads: CASSEQGAPYEQYF. CDR3 in DNA: TGCGCCAGCAGCGAACAGGGGGCGCCTTACGAGCAGTACTTC. The full variable domain, its missing parts supplied by reference TRBV5-1 and TRBJ2-7, is KAGVTQTPRYLIKTRGQQVTLSCSPISGHRSVSWYQQTPGQGLQFLFEYFSETQRNKGNFPGRFSGRQFSNSRSEMNVSTLELGDSALYLCASSEQGAPYEQYFGPGTRLTVT.

The rearrangement links TRBV24-1 to TRBJ2-7; tentatively, D is TRBD2 (6 bases). The CDR3 is 16 residues long. V lost 2 bases and J lost 3, with 16 bases in between. Looked up from germline, CDR1 is KGHDR and CDR2 is SFDVKD. CDR3 loop: CATSDWGGFRRYEQYF. The CDR3 DNA sequence: TGTGCCACCAGTGATTGGGGAGGCTTTCGGCGCTACGAGCAGTACTTC.

This clonotype occurred many times. The chain employs TRBV7-2 and TRBJ2-4, with no clear D. The V gene lost 5 bases and the J gene lost 0 bases, with 14 bases spanning the gap. This CDR3 spans 16 amino acids. In germline, CDR1 is SGHTA, CDR2 FQGNSA. As DNA, the CDR3 is TGTGCCAGCAGCCACGTCCACAGCTTAGCCAAAAACATTCAGTACTTC. Translating it yields CASSHVHSLAKNIQYF.